These 21 T cell receptor beta chains came from one sample sequenced in a study of blood T cell repertoires in COVID-19. TCRdb's table, derived via immunoSEQ multiplex PCR, lists solely in-frame clones and lacks some. The table records tens of thousands of clones, over 75% of them present only once. Sequenced material: peripheral blood. Source of these receptors: a man aged 70-80 years with active or convalescent COVID-19.

The chain joins TRBV30 to TRBJ2-7; possibly TRBD2 for D (6 bases). Germline CDR1 GTSNPN, CDR2 SVGIG (reference sequence). This CDR3 region has 13 residues. Trimming left V 4 bases short and J 7 bases short, with 17 bases between. The CDR3 DNA sequence: TGTGCCTGGAAAGGAGGAGGGGCCCGGGAGCAGTACTTC. Encoded protein: CAWKGGGAREQYF.

CDR3: CASNTGTSGTNTQYF. CDR3 DNA: TGTGCCAGTAACACCGGGACTAGCGGGACAAATACGCAGTATTTT. J is TRBJ2-3 and V is TRBV19, with 13 bases matching TRBD2. V lost 7 bases and J lost 7; bases outside the gene matches: 8. Germline V CDR1 and CDR2: LNHDA, SQIVND (reference sequence). This CDR3 has 15 amino acids. The variable domain in full, with the rest retrieved from reference TRBV19 and TRBJ2-3, is DGGITQSPKYLFRKEGQNVTLSCEQNLNHDAMYWYRQDPGQGLRLIYYSQIVNDFQKGDIAEGYSVSREKKESFPLTVTSAQKNPTAFYLCASNTGTSGTNTQYFGPGTRLTVL.

Only one count was recorded for this clone. The chain links TRBV5-6 to TRBJ1-2; a possible D gene is TRBD1 (5 bases). The V gene's germline CDR1 is SGHDT and CDR2 YYEEEE. The CDR3 extends over 15 amino acids. Trimming took 3 bases from V and 8 from J, leaving 20 bases between them. The CDR3 nucleotides read TGTGCCAGCAGCTATCAAACGGCGGGGGGTCAGGGCTACACCTTC. Residues: CASSYQTAGGQGYTF. Combining the CDR3 with reference TRBV5-6 and TRBJ1-2 gives the whole variable domain DAGVTQSPTHLIKTRGQQVTLRCSPKSGHDTVSWYQQALGQGPQFIFQYYEEEERQRGNFPDRFSGHQFPNYSSELNVNALLLGDSALYLCASSYQTAGGQGYTFGSGTRLTVV.

This chain uses TRBV15 with TRBJ1-1; no clear D gene. Trimming removed 0 bases at V and 5 bases at J, with 10 bases between. The CDR3 contains 14 residues. From germline, CDR1 is LNHNV and CDR2 YYDKDF (reference sequence). The DNA of the CDR3 is TGTGCCACCAGCAGAGATCACGGAGGGACTGAAGCTTTCTTT. Protein sequence: CATSRDHGGTEAFF.

This clone was counted between two and nine times. The V call is TRBV6-5, the J call TRBJ2-4, with D possibly TRBD2 on 5 matching bases. V lost 8 bases and J 2 bases, leaving 16 bases between the germline ends. Germline-derived CDR1 and CDR2 are MNHEY and SVGAGI. CDR3 size: 15 residues. The CDR3 DNA follows: TGTGCCAGCTCAGACGCCCGGAGGACCAAAAACATTCAGTACTTC. Residues: CASSDARRTKNIQYF.

The chain links TRBV6-2 or TRBV6-3 to TRBJ2-7; 8 positions agree with TRBD2. With V trimmed by 4 bases and J by 0 bases, 8 bases remained unmatched. The CDR3 extends over 16 amino acids. Looked up from germline, CDR1 is MNHEY and CDR2 is SVGEGT. As DNA, the CDR3 is TGTGCCAGCAGTTCCCCCGCTAGCGGGTTCTCCTACGAGCAGTACTTC. Amino acid sequence: CASSSPASGFSYEQYF.

The chain uses TRBV5-1 and TRBJ1-1; no definite D call. The CDR3 length is 14 residues. Germline CDR1 is SGHRS and CDR2 is YFSETQ. With 0 bases removed from V and 2 bases from J, the gap between germline ends came to 8 bases. CDR3 in DNA: TGCGCCAGCAGCTTGGGGGCATACAACACTGAAGCTTTCTTT. As protein: CASSLGAYNTEAFF. Full variable domain (remainder filled in from reference TRBV5-1 and TRBJ1-1): KAGVTQTPRYLIKTRGQQVTLSCSPISGHRSVSWYQQTPGQGLQFLFEYFSETQRNKGNFPGRFSGRQFSNSRSEMNVSTLELGDSALYLCASSLGAYNTEAFFGQGTRLTVV.

The chain links TRBV27 to TRBJ1-2, with a possible D match to TRBD1 (6 bases). The germline V and J ends were trimmed by 4 bases and 1 base, with 16 bases remaining between them. Germline values: CDR1 MNHEY, CDR2 SMNVEV (reference sequence). The CDR3 runs 16 residues. DNA of the CDR3: TGTGCCAGCAGTTCCTCCCGACAGGTGAATAACTATGGCTACACCTTC. It codes for CASSSSRQVNNYGYTF.

The V gene is TRBV29-1, the J gene TRBJ1-2; D gene uncertain. This CDR3 has 13 amino acids. Germline V gives CDR1 SQVTM, CDR2 ANQGSEA. Trimming took 8 bases from V and 4 from J, leaving 17 bases between them. DNA of the CDR3: TGCAGCCCCCTCGAGATGGCAGGCTATGGCTACACCTTC. This codes for CSPLEMAGYGYTF.

The chain uses TRBV21-1 and TRBJ1-2. TRBV21-1 is described as a pseudogene. The CDR3 spans 15 residues. CDR3 residues: CASSKREMGGYGYTF. The CDR3 DNA is TGTGCCAGCAGCAAAAGGGAGATGGGAGGGTACGGCTACACCTTC.

The chain employs TRBV6-5 and TRBJ1-2; 7 bases match TRBD1. The CDR3 length is 13 residues. Germline CDR1 and CDR2: MNHEY and SVGAGI. The trim removed 0 bases at V and 8 bases at J, leaving 3 bases unmatched. CDR3 sequence: CASSYSGQEGYTF. CDR3 bases: TGTGCCAGCAGTTACTCCGGACAGGAGGGCTACACCTTC.

This chain joins TRBV5-1 and TRBJ2-3; 8 bases are a match to TRBD2. The V gene end was trimmed by 0 bases and the J gene end by 5 bases; junction bases not matched to a gene: 5. Looked up from germline, CDR1 is SGHRS and CDR2 is YFSETQ. The CDR3 totals 15 residues. The CDR3 DNA sequence: TGCGCCAGCAGCTTGGAGTCGAGCGGGGGAGATACGCAGTATTTT. This translates into CASSLESSGGDTQYF. The full variable domain, rest sourced from reference TRBV5-1 and TRBJ2-3, is KAGVTQTPRYLIKTRGQQVTLSCSPISGHRSVSWYQQTPGQGLQFLFEYFSETQRNKGNFPGRFSGRQFSNSRSEMNVSTLELGDSALYLCASSLESSGGDTQYFGPGTRLTVL.

The rearrangement links TRBV27 to TRBJ2-1, with 9 nucleotides matching TRBD1. This CDR3 comprises 13 residues. Looked up from germline, CDR1 is MNHEY and CDR2 is SMNVEV (reference sequence). V shed 6 bases, J shed 7 bases, and the junction held 4 bases outside the gene matches. For the CDR3, the DNA is TGTGCCAGCAGCGGACAGGGGTCGAATGAGCAGTTCTTC. This gives the protein CASSGQGSNEQFF.

The chain recombines TRBV10-3 with TRBJ1-1; unclear D gene. The CDR3 is made up of 14 amino acids. With 10 bases removed from V and 0 bases from J, the gap between germline ends came to 15 bases. Germline V gene sequence: CDR1 ENHRY, CDR2 SYGVKD. The CDR3 DNA sequence: TGTGCCACGACACCAACGCTTATGAACACTGAAGCTTTCTTT. Protein: CATTPTLMNTEAFF.

V gene TRBV18 combines with J gene TRBJ1-6; D remains ambiguous. In germline, CDR1 is KGHSH, CDR2 LQKENI. The germline V and J ends were trimmed by 0 bases and 6 bases, with 3 bases remaining between them. This CDR3 is built from 13 residues. The CDR3 region is CASSPPRNSPLHF. Written as DNA, the CDR3 is TGTGCCAGCTCACCACCGCGTAATTCACCCCTCCACTTT.

Comment on this clone: Other nucleotide sequences in the sample specify the same CDR3. The chain recombines TRBV2 with TRBJ1-6; TRBD1 matches 10 bases. The J segment lost 7 bases and the V segment lost 4 bases, leaving 1 base of the junction unmatched. There are 14 residues in the CDR3. Looked up from germline, CDR1 is SNHLY and CDR2 is FYNNEI. The CDR3 reads CASSGGQGNSPLHF. CDR3 coding DNA: TGTGCCAGCAGTGGGGGACAGGGGAATTCACCCCTCCACTTT.

The chain has TRBV5-1 and TRBJ1-1; no firm D call. V lost 4 bases, J lost 1 base, and 14 bases lay in between. The CDR3 consists of 15 residues. Germline-derived CDR1 and CDR2 are SGHRS and YFSETQ. The CDR3 coding sequence is TGCGCCAGCAGCCTCTCGCCCACAACGAACACTGAAGCTTTCTTT. It specifies CASSLSPTTNTEAFF.

This clone appeared once. The V and J genes are TRBV15 and TRBJ1-4; 7 bases line up with TRBD1. Germline lookup yields CDR1 LNHNV and CDR2 YYDKDF (reference sequence). J gave up 8 bases and V 0 bases, and 3 bases lay outside the gene matches. This CDR3 contains 14 residues. The CDR3 region is CATSREQGREKLFF. The CDR3 DNA is TGTGCCACCAGCAGAGAACAGGGGAGGGAAAAACTGTTTTTT.

The rearrangement uses TRBV5-4 and TRBJ1-2, with D tentatively TRBD1 (5 bases). Trimming removed 0 bases from V and 5 bases from J, with 8 bases in between. The germline gives CDR1 SGHNT, CDR2 YYREEE (reference sequence). The CDR3 runs to 13 residues. CDR3 region: CASSLAGGYGYTF. For the CDR3, the DNA is TGTGCCAGCAGCTTGGCCGGGGGATATGGCTACACCTTC.

This chain joins TRBV3-1 (or the pseudogene TRBV3-2) and TRBJ2-1; 9 bases map to TRBD2. This CDR3 has 16 residues. V dropped 0 bases and J dropped 4; count of bases not matched to a gene: 4. CDR1 is LGHDT and CDR2 is YNNKEL in the germline V gene (reference sequence). The CDR3 loop reads CASSQERLAGYNEQFF. In nucleotides, the CDR3 is TGTGCCAGCAGCCAAGAGAGGCTAGCGGGGTACAATGAGCAGTTCTTC.

This chain uses TRBV30 with TRBJ2-7, with TRBD2 identical over 10 bases. Germline-derived CDR1 and CDR2 are GTSNPN and SVGIG (reference sequence). The CDR3 spans 15 residues. V shed 1 base, J shed 0 bases, and the junction held 3 bases outside the gene matches. The CDR3 DNA sequence: TGTGCCTGGAGTGGAAGCGGGAGGGTCTCCTACGAGCAGTACTTC. Translated: CAWSGSGRVSYEQYF.